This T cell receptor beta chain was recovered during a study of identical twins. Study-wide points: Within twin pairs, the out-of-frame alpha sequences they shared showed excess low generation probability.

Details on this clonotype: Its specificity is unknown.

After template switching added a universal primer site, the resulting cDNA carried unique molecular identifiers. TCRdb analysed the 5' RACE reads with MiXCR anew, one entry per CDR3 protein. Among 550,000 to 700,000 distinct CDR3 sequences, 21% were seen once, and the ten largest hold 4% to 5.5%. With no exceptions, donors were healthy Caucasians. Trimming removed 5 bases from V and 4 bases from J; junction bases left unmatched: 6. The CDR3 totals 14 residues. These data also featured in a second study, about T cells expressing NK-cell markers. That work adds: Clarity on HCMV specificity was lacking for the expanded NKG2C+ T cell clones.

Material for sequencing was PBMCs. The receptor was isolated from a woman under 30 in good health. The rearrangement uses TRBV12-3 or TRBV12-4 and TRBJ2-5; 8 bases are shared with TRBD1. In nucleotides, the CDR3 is TGTGCCAGCAGTCCCCCAGGGGGCGCAGAGACCCAGTACTTC. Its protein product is CASSPPGGAETQYF.